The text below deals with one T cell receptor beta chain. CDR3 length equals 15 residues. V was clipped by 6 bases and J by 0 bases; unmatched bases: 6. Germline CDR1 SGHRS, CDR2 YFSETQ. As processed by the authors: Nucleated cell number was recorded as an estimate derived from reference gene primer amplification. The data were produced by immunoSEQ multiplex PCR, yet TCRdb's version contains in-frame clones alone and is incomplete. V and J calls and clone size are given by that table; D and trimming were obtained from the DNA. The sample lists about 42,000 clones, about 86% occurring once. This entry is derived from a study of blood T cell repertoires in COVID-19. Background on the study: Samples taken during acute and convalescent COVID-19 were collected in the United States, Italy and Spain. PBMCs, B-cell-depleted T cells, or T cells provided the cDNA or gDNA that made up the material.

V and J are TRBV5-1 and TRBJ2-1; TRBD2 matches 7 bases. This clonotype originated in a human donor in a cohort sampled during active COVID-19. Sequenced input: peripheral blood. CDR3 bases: TGCGCCAGCACACCTGGGGGGGTCTCCTACAATGAGCAGTTCTTC. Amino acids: CASTPGGVSYNEQFF.